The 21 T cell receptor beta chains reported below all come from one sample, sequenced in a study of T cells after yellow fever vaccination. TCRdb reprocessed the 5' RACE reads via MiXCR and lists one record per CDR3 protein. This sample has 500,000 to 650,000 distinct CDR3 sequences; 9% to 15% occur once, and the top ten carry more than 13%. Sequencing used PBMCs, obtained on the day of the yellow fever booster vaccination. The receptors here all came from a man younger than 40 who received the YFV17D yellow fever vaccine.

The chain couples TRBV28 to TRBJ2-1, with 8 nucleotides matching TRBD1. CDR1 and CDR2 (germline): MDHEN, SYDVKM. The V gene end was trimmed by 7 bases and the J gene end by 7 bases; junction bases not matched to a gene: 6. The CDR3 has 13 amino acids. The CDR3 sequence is CASTGTGQNEQFF. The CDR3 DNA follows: TGTGCCAGCACCGGGACAGGCCAGAATGAGCAGTTCTTC.

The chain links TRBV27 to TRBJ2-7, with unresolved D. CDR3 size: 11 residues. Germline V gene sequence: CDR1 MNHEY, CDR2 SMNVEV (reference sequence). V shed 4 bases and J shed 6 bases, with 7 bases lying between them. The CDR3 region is CASSWFGEQYF. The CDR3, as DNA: TGTGCCAGCAGTTGGTTCGGCGAGCAGTACTTC.

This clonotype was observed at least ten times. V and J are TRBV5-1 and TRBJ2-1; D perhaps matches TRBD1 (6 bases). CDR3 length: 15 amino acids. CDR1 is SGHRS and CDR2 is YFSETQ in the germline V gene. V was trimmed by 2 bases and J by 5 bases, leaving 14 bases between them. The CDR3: CASSFVGQLNNEQFF. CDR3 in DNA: TGCGCCAGCAGCTTTGTCGGACAGCTTAACAATGAGCAGTTCTTC.

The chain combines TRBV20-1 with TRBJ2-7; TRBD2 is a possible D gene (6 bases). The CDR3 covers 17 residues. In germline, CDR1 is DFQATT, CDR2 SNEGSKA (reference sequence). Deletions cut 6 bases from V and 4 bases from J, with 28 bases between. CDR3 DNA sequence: TGCAGTGCGAAGAGATATAGTGGGCCTGCGGGAAATTACGAGCAGTACTTC. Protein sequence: CSAKRYSGPAGNYEQYF.

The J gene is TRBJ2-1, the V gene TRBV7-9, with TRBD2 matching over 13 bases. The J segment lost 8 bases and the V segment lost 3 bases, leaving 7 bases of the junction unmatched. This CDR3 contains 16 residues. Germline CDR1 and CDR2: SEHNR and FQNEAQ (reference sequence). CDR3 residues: CASSFGLAGVGHEQFF. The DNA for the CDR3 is TGTGCCAGCAGCTTTGGACTAGCGGGAGTTGGCCATGAGCAGTTCTTC.

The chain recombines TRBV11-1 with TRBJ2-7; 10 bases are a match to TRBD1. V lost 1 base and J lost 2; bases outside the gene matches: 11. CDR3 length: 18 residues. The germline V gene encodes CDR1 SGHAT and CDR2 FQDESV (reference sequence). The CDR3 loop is CASSLGVFDRGPTYEQYF. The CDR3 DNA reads TGTGCCAGCAGCTTAGGCGTTTTTGACAGGGGGCCAACCTACGAGCAGTACTTC.

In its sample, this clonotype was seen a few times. CDR3 sequence reads: CSARSSGNYNSPLHF. The CDR3 bases are TGCAGTGCTAGGAGTTCGGGAAACTATAATTCACCCCTCCACTTT. The chain carries TRBV20-1 and TRBJ1-6, with D unclear. The germline CDR1 and CDR2 sequences are DFQATT and SNEGSKA (reference sequence). The CDR3 runs 15 residues. V was pared by 3 bases and J by 3 bases, with 12 bases between.

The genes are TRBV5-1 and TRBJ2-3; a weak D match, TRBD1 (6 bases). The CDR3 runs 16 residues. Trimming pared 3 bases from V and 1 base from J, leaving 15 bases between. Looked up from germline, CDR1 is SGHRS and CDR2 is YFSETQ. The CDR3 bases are TGCGCCAGCAGCTCGTCCGTAAACAGGGGCACAGATACGCAGTATTTT. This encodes CASSSSVNRGTDTQYF.

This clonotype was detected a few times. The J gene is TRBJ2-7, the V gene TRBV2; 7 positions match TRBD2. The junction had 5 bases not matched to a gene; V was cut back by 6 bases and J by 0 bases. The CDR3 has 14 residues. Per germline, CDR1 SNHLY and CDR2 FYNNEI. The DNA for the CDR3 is TGTGCCAGCAGGGTAGCGGGTAGCTCCTACGAGCAGTACTTC. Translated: CASRVAGSSYEQYF.

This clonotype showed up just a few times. The CDR3 region has the DNA TGTGCCAGCAGTTCCAGGGAGGGAGAGACCCAGTACTTC. Protein: CASSSREGETQYF. The gene calls are TRBV7-2 and TRBJ2-5, with 7 bases aligning to TRBD2. V lost 6 bases to trimming and J lost 4 bases; unmatched junction nucleotides: 5. Germline CDR1 is SGHTA and CDR2 is FQGNSA. The CDR3 consists of 13 residues. The variable domain in full, completed from reference TRBV7-2 and TRBJ2-5, reads GAGVSQSPSNKVTEKGKDVELRCDPISGHTALYWYRQSLGQGLEFLIYFQGNSAPDKSGLPSDRFSAERTGGSVSTLTIQRTQQEDSAVYLCASSSREGETQYFGPGTRLLVL.

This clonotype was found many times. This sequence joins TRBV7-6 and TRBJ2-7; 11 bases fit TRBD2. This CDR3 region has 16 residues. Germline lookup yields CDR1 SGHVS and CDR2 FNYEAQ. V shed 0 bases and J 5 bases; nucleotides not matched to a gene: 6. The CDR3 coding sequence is TGTGCCAGCAGCTTAGCGACTAGCGGGATTGGCAACGAGCAGTACTTC. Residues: CASSLATSGIGNEQYF. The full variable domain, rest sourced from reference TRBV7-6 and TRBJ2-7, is GAGVSQSPRYKVTKRGQDVALRCDPISGHVSLYWYRQALGQGPEFLTYFNYEAQQDKSGLPNDRFSAERPEGSISTLTIQRTEQRDSAMYRCASSLATSGIGNEQYFGPGTRLTVT.

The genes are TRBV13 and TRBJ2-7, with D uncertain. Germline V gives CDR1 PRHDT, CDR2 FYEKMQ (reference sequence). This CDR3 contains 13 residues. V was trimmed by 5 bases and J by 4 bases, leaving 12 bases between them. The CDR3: CASSKTPNYEQYF. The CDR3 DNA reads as TGTGCCAGCAGCAAGACACCCAATTACGAGCAGTACTTC.

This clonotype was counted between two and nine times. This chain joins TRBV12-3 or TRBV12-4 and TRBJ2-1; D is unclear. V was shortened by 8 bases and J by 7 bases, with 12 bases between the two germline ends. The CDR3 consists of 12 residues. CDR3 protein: CASGPKRNEQFF. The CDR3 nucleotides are TGTGCCAGCGGACCGAAGAGAAATGAGCAGTTCTTC.

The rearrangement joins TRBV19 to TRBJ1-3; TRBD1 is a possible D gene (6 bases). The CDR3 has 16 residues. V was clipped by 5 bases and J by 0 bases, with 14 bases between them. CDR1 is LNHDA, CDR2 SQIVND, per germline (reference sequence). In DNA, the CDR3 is TGTGCCAGTAGTTCAACGGGACACCTCTCTGGAAACACCATATATTTT. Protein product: CASSSTGHLSGNTIYF.

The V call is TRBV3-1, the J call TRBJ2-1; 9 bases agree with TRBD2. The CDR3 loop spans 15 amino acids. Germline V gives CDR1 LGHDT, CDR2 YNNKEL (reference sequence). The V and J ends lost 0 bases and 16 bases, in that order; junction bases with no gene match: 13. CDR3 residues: CASSQELHGASGNFF. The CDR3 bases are TGTGCCAGCAGCCAAGAGCTCCATGGGGCTAGCGGGAATTTCTTC.

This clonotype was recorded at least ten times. The CDR3 DNA reads as TGTGCCAGCAGCTTAGGACTAGCGGGGTTACGGGGGCAGTTCTTC. Translation gives CASSLGLAGLRGQFF. The rearrangement links TRBV7-9 to TRBJ2-1; 11 nucleotides line up with TRBD2. V shed 1 base, J shed 12 bases, and the junction held 8 bases outside the gene matches. The CDR3 covers 15 residues. From germline, CDR1 is SEHNR and CDR2 FQNEAQ (reference sequence).

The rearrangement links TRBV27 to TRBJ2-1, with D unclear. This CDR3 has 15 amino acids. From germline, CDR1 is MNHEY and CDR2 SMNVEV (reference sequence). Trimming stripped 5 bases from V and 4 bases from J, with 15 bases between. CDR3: CASSPIESFYNEQFF. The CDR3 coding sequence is TGTGCCAGCAGTCCCATAGAGTCGTTTTACAATGAGCAGTTCTTC.

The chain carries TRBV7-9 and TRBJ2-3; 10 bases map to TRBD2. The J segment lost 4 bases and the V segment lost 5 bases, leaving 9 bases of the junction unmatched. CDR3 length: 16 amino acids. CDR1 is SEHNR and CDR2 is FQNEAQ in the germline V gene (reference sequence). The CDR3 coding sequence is TGTGCCAGCAGCAGCGAGAGCGGGAGGGTTGCAGATACGCAGTATTTT. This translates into CASSSESGRVADTQYF.

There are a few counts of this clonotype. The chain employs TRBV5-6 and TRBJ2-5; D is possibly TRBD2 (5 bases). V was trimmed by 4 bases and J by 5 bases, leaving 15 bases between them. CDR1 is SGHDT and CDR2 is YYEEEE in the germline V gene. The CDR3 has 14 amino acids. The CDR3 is CASSEPGSIETQYF. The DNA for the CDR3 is TGTGCCAGCAGCGAGCCGGGATCTATCGAGACCCAGTACTTC.

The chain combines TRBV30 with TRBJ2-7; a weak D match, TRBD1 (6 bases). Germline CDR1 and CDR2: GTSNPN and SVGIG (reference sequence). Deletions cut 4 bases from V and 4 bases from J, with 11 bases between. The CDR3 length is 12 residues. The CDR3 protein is CAWKGTKYEQYF. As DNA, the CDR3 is TGTGCCTGGAAAGGGACAAAATACGAGCAGTACTTC.

This CDR3 reads CATLRTGDSNQPQHF. The CDR3 DNA sequence: TGTGCCACCTTGCGGACAGGGGATAGCAATCAGCCCCAGCATTTT. The chain combines TRBV19 with TRBJ1-5; the match to TRBD1 covers 9 bases. The CDR3 runs 15 residues. Losses at the gene ends were 10 bases for V and 0 bases for J; bases not matched to a gene: 7. Germline-derived CDR1 and CDR2 are LNHDA and SQIVND (reference sequence).